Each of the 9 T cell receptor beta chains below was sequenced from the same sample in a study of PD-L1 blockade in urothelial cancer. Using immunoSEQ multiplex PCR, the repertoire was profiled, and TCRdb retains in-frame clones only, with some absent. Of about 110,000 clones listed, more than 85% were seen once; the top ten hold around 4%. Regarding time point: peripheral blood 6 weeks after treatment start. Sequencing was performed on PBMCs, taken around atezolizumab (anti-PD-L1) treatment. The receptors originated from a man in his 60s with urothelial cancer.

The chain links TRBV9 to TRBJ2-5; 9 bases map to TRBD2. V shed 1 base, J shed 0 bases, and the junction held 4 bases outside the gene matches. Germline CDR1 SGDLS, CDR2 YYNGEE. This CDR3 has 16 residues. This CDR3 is CASSVSGLAYQETQYF. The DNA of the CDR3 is TGTGCCAGCAGCGTAAGCGGACTAGCGTACCAAGAGACCCAGTACTTC.

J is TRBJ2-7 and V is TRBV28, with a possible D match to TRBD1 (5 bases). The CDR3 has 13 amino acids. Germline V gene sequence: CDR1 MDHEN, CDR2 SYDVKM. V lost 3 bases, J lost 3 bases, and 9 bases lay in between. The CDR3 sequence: CASSLTAFYEQYF. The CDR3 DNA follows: TGTGCCAGCAGTTTGACAGCTTTCTACGAGCAGTACTTC.

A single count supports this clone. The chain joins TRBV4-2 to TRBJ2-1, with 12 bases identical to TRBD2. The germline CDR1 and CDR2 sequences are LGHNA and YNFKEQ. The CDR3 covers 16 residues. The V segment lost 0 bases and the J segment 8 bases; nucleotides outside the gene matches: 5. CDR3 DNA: TGTGCCAGCAGCCAAGAAGCTAGCGGGAGGGCTTATGAGCAGTTCTTC. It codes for CASSQEASGRAYEQFF.

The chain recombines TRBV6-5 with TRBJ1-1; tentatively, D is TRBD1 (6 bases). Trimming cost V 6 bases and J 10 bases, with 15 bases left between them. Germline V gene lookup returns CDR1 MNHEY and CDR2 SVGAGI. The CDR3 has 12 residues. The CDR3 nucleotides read TGTGCCAGCAGCTCCAGGGGTTTAGGAGCTTTCTTT. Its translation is CASSSRGLGAFF.

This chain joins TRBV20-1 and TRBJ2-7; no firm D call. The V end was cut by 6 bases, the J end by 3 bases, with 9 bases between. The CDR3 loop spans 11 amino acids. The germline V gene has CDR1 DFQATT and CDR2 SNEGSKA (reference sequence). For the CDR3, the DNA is TGCAGTGCCGTGGGCCTCTACGAGCAGTACTTC. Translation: CSAVGLYEQYF.

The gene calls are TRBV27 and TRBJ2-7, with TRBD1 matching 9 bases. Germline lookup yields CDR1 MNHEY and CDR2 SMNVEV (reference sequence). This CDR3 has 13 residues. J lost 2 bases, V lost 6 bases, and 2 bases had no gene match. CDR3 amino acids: CASSRQGAYEQYF. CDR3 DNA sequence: TGTGCCAGCAGCCGACAGGGGGCCTACGAGCAGTACTTC.

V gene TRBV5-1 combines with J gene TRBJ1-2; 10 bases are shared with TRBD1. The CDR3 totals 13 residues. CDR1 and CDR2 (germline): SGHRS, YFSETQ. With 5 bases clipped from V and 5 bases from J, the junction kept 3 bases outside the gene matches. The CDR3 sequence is CASRADRGYGYTF. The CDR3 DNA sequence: TGCGCCAGCAGGGCGGACAGGGGGTATGGCTACACCTTC.

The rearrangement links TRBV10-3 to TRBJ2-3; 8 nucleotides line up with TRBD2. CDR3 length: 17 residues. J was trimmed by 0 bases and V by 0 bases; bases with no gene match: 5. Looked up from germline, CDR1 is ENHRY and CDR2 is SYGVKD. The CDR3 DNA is TGTGCCATCAGTGAGTCCCGCGGGAGGCCAAGCACAGATACGCAGTATTTT. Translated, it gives CAISESRGRPSTDTQYF.

The CDR3 here is CATSRDRGRSMSEQYF. CDR3 DNA: TGTGCCACCAGCAGAGATCGGGGTAGGTCCATGAGCGAGCAGTACTTC. The J gene is TRBJ2-7, the V gene TRBV15, with D perhaps TRBD2 (5 bases). Germline CDR1 LNHNV, CDR2 YYDKDF (reference sequence). The CDR3 extends over 16 amino acids. Trimming removed 0 bases at V and 6 bases at J, with 18 bases between.